Each of the 4 T cell receptor beta chains below was sequenced from the same sample in a study of cytomegalovirus exposure and HLA in healthy donors. The study ran its PCR with 60 Vbeta and 13 Jbeta primers. Clones were sequenced by immunoSEQ multiplex PCR, and TCRdb holds only the in-frame ones, with some missing. The sample gives 150,000 to 200,000 clones, around 76% of which show up once; about 1.9% is in the top ten. The sample taken for sequencing was PBMCs. The receptors were gathered from a female donor in good health and CMV-seronegative.

This chain joins TRBV6-1 and TRBJ2-7; the D gene is possibly TRBD2 (5 bases). Germline CDR1 MNHNS, CDR2 SASEGT. V lost 6 bases to trimming and J lost 2 bases, with 8 bases between them. This CDR3 is 12 amino acids long. Here the CDR3 reads CASRASTYEQYF. CDR3 DNA: TGTGCCAGCAGGGCTAGCACCTACGAGCAGTACTTC.

This chain links TRBV5-8 with TRBJ1-2; 7 nucleotides align to TRBD1. The CDR3 has 14 residues. Looked up from germline, CDR1 is SGHTS and CDR2 is YDEGEE. J was trimmed by 3 bases and V by 0 bases; bases with no gene match: 2. Written as DNA, the CDR3 is TGTGCCAGCAGCTTGGCCGACAGGGACTATGGCTACACCTTC. Its protein product is CASSLADRDYGYTF.

The chain carries TRBV7-6 and TRBJ1-1; D is possibly TRBD1 (6 bases). CDR1 is SGHVS and CDR2 is FNYEAQ in the germline V gene. V was trimmed by 3 bases and J by 5 bases, leaving 19 bases between them. The CDR3 contains 16 residues. This CDR3 is CASSFLAGEGDTEAFF. CDR3 DNA: TGTGCCAGCAGCTTTCTCGCGGGAGAGGGGGATACTGAAGCTTTCTTT.

The V gene is TRBV5-1, the J gene TRBJ2-5, with TRBD2 identical over 11 bases. Unmatched junction bases numbered 6, after V lost 4 bases and J lost 4 bases. The length of the CDR3 is 15 residues. Per the germline V gene, CDR1 is SGHRS and CDR2 is YFSETQ. The DNA of the CDR3 is TGCGCCAGCAGCCCTCTAGCGGGAGGATCAGAGACCCAGTACTTC. Amino acids: CASSPLAGGSETQYF.